The clone carrying this T cell receptor beta chain was observed a few times. Its antigen is not identified. Clones were sequenced by immunoSEQ multiplex PCR, and TCRdb holds only the in-frame ones, with some missing. The data contain 350,000 to 400,000 clones, roughly nine tenths of them seen just once; the ten biggest clones take up 3.5%. Trimming removed 1 base from V and 2 bases from J, with 13 bases in between. From germline, CDR1 is MNHNS and CDR2 SASEGT. The CDR3 is 16 residues long. The treatment: about 20 received Ad26.COV2.S at low or high dose, single or two shots; about 5 received placebo; per-sample allocation not given. Specimen acquisition occurred on day 63 following the initial vaccine or placebo injection. These data are taken from a study of Ad26.COV2.S vaccination and SARS-CoV-2 variants. Study-level points and caveats: Breadth of non-spike TCRs did not differ between vaccinees and placebo recipients.

The clonotype originates from a person between 18 and 60 years old who received the Ad26.COV2.S COVID-19 vaccine or a placebo. Sequences were derived from peripheral blood, sampled in a trial of Ad26.COV2.S vaccine versus placebo. The rearrangement joins TRBV6-1 to TRBJ2-3; D is unclear. CDR3 DNA: TGTGCCAGCAGTGAAGGTGTCTCCAGGTTCACAGATACGCAGTATTTT. Encoded protein: CASSEGVSRFTDTQYF.